The 31 T cell receptor beta chains below were found in one sample sequenced in a study of PD-L1 blockade in urothelial cancer. Regarding time point: peripheral blood 6 weeks after treatment start. Repertoires were generated with immunoSEQ multiplex PCR, while TCRdb's copy carries only in-frame clones and drops some. This sample has 100,000 to 150,000 clones, with 86% found just once. The specimen was PBMCs, collected around atezolizumab (anti-PD-L1) treatment. Every receptor here comes from a man aged 50 to 60 with urothelial cancer.

This chain joins TRBV15 and TRBJ1-1; the match to TRBD1 covers 10 bases. CDR1 is LNHNV, CDR2 YYDKDF, per germline (reference sequence). Trimming at V came to 0 bases and at J to 13 bases, leaving 11 bases not matched to a gene. The CDR3 extends over 15 amino acids. CDR3 coding DNA: TGTGCCACCAGCAGAGAAATAGGGACAGGGGTAGCTGTTTTCTTT. It codes for CATSREIGTGVAVFF.

The chain carries TRBV7-3 and TRBJ1-6; unclear D gene. This CDR3 region has 12 residues. V shed 3 bases and J shed 7 bases, with 4 bases lying between them. The germline V gene encodes CDR1 SGHTA and CDR2 FQGTGA. This CDR3 is CASSFMNSPLHF. The CDR3 DNA is TGTGCCAGCAGCTTCATGAATTCACCCCTCCACTTT.

This chain links TRBV5-1 with TRBJ1-2, with 10 nucleotides matching TRBD1. V was pared by 0 bases and J by 4 bases, with 6 bases of the junction left unmatched. The CDR3 length is 16 residues. Germline lookup yields CDR1 SGHRS and CDR2 YFSETQ. CDR3 region: CASSLAGTGASYGYTF. The CDR3 DNA sequence: TGCGCCAGCAGCTTGGCTGGGACAGGGGCTTCCTATGGCTACACCTTC. The full variable domain, completed using reference TRBV5-1 and TRBJ1-2, is KAGVTQTPRYLIKTRGQQVTLSCSPISGHRSVSWYQQTPGQGLQFLFEYFSETQRNKGNFPGRFSGRQFSNSRSEMNVSTLELGDSALYLCASSLAGTGASYGYTFGSGTRLTVV.

This rearrangement joins TRBV7-2 to TRBJ2-2; 10 nucleotides match TRBD2. Germline CDR1 SGHTA, CDR2 FQGNSA. The CDR3 contains 16 residues. The J segment lost 3 bases and the V segment lost 5 bases, leaving 6 bases of the junction unmatched. The CDR3 loop is CASSPLAGEDTGELFF. CDR3 DNA sequence: TGTGCCAGCAGCCCTCTAGCGGGAGAGGACACCGGGGAGCTGTTTTTT.

This clone was seen ten or more times. This chain uses TRBV7-6 with TRBJ2-7; TRBD2 matches at 11 bases. The CDR3 totals 15 residues. With 4 bases clipped from V and 6 bases from J, the junction kept 8 bases outside the gene matches. The germline CDR1 and CDR2 sequences are SGHVS and FNYEAQ. The CDR3 DNA follows: TGTGCCAGCAGCTCTAAAGCCGGGACTAGCGGCGAGCAGTACTTC. Translation: CASSSKAGTSGEQYF.

The chain recombines TRBV6-1 with TRBJ1-1; D perhaps matches TRBD1 (5 bases). The CDR3 is 15 amino acids. Trimming pared 7 bases from V and 4 bases from J, leaving 19 bases between. Germline values: CDR1 MNHNS, CDR2 SASEGT. The CDR3 sequence: CASTQHAGRGTEAFF. The CDR3 DNA reads as TGTGCCAGCACCCAACACGCGGGGAGGGGCACTGAAGCTTTCTTT.

The chain employs TRBV25-1 and TRBJ2-7; 8 nucleotides align to TRBD1. CDR1 MGHDK and CDR2 SYGVNS come from the germline V gene. The J segment lost 2 bases and the V segment lost 6 bases, leaving 6 bases of the junction unmatched. The CDR3 has 14 residues. The CDR3 coding sequence is TGTGCCAGCAGGGGGGGACAGGCCGCCTACGAGCAGTACTTC. As protein: CASRGGQAAYEQYF.

The chain carries TRBV6-1 and TRBJ1-1; D is uncertain. The V end was cut by 10 bases, the J end by 2 bases, with 14 bases between. Looked up from germline, CDR1 is MNHNS and CDR2 is SASEGT. This CDR3 region has 13 residues. The CDR3 bases are TGTGCCACCAAACTCGGGGTAAACACTGAAGCTTTCTTT. Translating gives CATKLGVNTEAFF.

This chain links TRBV6-5 with TRBJ2-5, with unresolved D. CDR1 and CDR2 from the germline V gene are MNHEY and SVGAGI. The V and J ends lost 2 bases and 2 bases respectively, with 12 bases between them. The CDR3 length is 15 residues. In DNA, the CDR3 is TGTGCCAGCAGTTACCGGTGGGCCGGACAAGAGACCCAGTACTTC. This codes for CASSYRWAGQETQYF.

The chain couples TRBV27 to TRBJ2-1; 12 bases align to TRBD2. Looked up from germline, CDR1 is MNHEY and CDR2 is SMNVEV (reference sequence). The CDR3 is 15 amino acids. V shed 5 bases, J shed 7 bases, and the junction held 6 bases outside the gene matches. The DNA of the CDR3 is TGTGCCAGCAGTCCTAGACTAGCGGGAGCGAATGAGCAGTTCTTC. It is translated as CASSPRLAGANEQFF.

The chain links TRBV11-2 to TRBJ1-2; D not certain. The length of the CDR3 is 13 residues. The V end lost 5 bases, the J end lost 8 bases, and 15 bases lay between the germline ends. Germline assignment: CDR1 SGHAT and CDR2 FQNNGV. CDR3 nucleotides: TGTGCCAGCAGCCCACCCAGACTAAGAGGCTACACCTTC. Translation: CASSPPRLRGYTF.

The chain couples TRBV6-5 to TRBJ2-2; 7 bases are a match to TRBD2. Trimming cost V 4 bases and J 0 bases; bases outside gene matches: 2. This CDR3 is built from 15 residues. Germline CDR1 is MNHEY and CDR2 is SVGAGI. The CDR3 region is CASSLGGPNTGELFF. DNA for the CDR3: TGTGCCAGCAGTTTGGGAGGGCCGAACACCGGGGAGCTGTTTTTT.

This clone has just one count. The genes are TRBV7-3 and TRBJ2-1; TRBD2 is a possible D gene (5 bases). The V end lost 6 bases, the J end lost 5 bases, and 11 bases lay between the germline ends. The CDR3 is 13 residues long. Germline V gives CDR1 SGHTA, CDR2 FQGTGA. In nucleotides, the CDR3 is TGTGCCAGCAGGCACGGGGTCGACAATGAGCAGTTCTTC. Translation gives CASRHGVDNEQFF. Complete variable domain (other parts from reference TRBV7-3 and TRBJ2-1): GAGVSQTPSNKVTEKGKYVELRCDPISGHTALYWYRQSLGQGPEFLIYFQGTGAADDSGLPNDRFFAVRPEGSVSTLKIQRTERGDSAVYLCASRHGVDNEQFFGPGTRLTVL.

This rearrangement joins TRBV29-1 to TRBJ2-7; D is perhaps TRBD1 (5 bases). CDR3 length: 11 residues. Trimming cost V 5 bases and J 3 bases, with 8 bases left between them. Germline-derived CDR1 and CDR2 are SQVTM and ANQGSEA. The CDR3 DNA follows: TGCAGCGTTAGACAGAGCTACGAGCAGTACTTC. It specifies CSVRQSYEQYF.

This clone was seen once. The rearrangement links TRBV6-1 to TRBJ2-5; possible D gene TRBD2, 6 bases. CDR3 size: 13 residues. The V gene's germline CDR1 is MNHNS and CDR2 SASEGT. The V end lost 5 bases, the J end lost 3 bases, and 10 bases lay between the germline ends. In nucleotides, the CDR3 is TGTGCCAGCAGTTATAGCGGCGAAGAGACCCAGTACTTC. This translates into CASSYSGEETQYF.

The chain employs TRBV18 and TRBJ2-7; the D gene is possibly TRBD1 (5 bases). The CDR3 consists of 14 residues. The ends were cut back, 1 base at V and 1 base at J, with 8 bases in the middle. CDR1 is KGHSH and CDR2 is LQKENI in the germline V gene. CDR3: CASSPQGRSYEQYF. The CDR3 nucleotides read TGTGCCAGCTCACCACAGGGGCGTTCCTACGAGCAGTACTTC.

V is TRBV6-5 and J is TRBJ2-1; 8 bases are a match to TRBD2. CDR3 length: 14 amino acids. Germline CDR1 is MNHEY and CDR2 is SVGAGI. Losses at the gene ends were 5 bases for V and 7 bases for J; bases not matched to a gene: 7. This CDR3 reads CASSERERGNEQFF. In DNA form, the CDR3 reads TGTGCCAGCAGTGAGCGGGAGCGGGGAAATGAGCAGTTCTTC.

CDR3 in amino acids: CASSTGQGPYEQYF. CDR3 bases: TGTGCCAGTAGCACAGGACAGGGACCCTACGAGCAGTACTTC. The J gene is TRBJ2-7, the V gene TRBV19; TRBD1 matches at 8 bases. The CDR3 covers 14 residues. The trim removed 6 bases at V and 2 bases at J, leaving 6 bases unmatched. In germline, CDR1 is LNHDA, CDR2 SQIVND (reference sequence). Drawing the rest from reference TRBV19 and TRBJ2-7, the complete variable domain is DGGITQSPKYLFRKEGQNVTLSCEQNLNHDAMYWYRQDPGQGLRLIYYSQIVNDFQKGDIAEGYSVSREKKESFPLTVTSAQKNPTAFYLCASSTGQGPYEQYFGPGTRLTVT.

This clone turned up a few times. The chain recombines TRBV2 with TRBJ2-5; D may be TRBD1 (6 bases). Trimming pared 5 bases from V and 5 bases from J, leaving 12 bases between. The CDR3 sequence is 13 residues long. Germline-derived CDR1 and CDR2 are SNHLY and FYNNEI. CDR3 region: CASSYRVKETQYF. The CDR3 nucleotides read TGTGCCAGCAGTTACAGGGTCAAGGAGACCCAGTACTTC.

This chain's CDR3 is CATSRPGQGYQETQYF. In DNA form, the CDR3 reads TGTGCCACCAGCAGACCGGGACAGGGGTACCAAGAGACCCAGTACTTC. The rearrangement uses TRBV15 and TRBJ2-5; 10 nucleotides agree with TRBD1. CDR1 is LNHNV and CDR2 is YYDKDF in the germline V gene (reference sequence). The V gene end was trimmed by 2 bases and the J gene end by 0 bases; junction bases not matched to a gene: 3. The CDR3 extends over 16 amino acids.

The rearrangement uses TRBV7-2 and TRBJ1-1, with D possibly TRBD1 on 6 matching bases. There are 15 residues in the CDR3. In germline, CDR1 is SGHTA, CDR2 FQGNSA. The V end was cut by 4 bases, the J end by 0 bases, with 12 bases between. CDR3 sequence reads: CASSSPTGLNTEAFF. The CDR3, as DNA: TGTGCCAGCAGCTCACCGACAGGCCTGAACACTGAAGCTTTCTTT.

CDR3 in DNA: TGTGCCAGCAGTTTGGGAACAGGGCCCTACGAGCAGTACTTC. Translated, it gives CASSLGTGPYEQYF. The chain has TRBV27 and TRBJ2-7, with D perhaps TRBD1 (6 bases). The V gene's germline CDR1 is MNHEY and CDR2 SMNVEV (reference sequence). Trimming stripped 3 bases from V and 2 bases from J, with 11 bases between. The CDR3 runs 14 residues.

The chain links TRBV4-2 to TRBJ2-2, with a possible D match to TRBD2 (6 bases). CDR1 is LGHNA, CDR2 YNFKEQ, per germline. The CDR3 has 16 residues. The V end lost 1 base, the J end lost 8 bases, and 17 bases lay between the germline ends. The CDR3 bases are TGTGCCAGCAGCCAAGCTAGACCCGGGAGTGGAGGGGAGCTGTTTTTT. Translated: CASSQARPGSGGELFF.

V and J are TRBV28 and TRBJ2-5; 11 nucleotides align to TRBD2. The CDR3 is made up of 15 amino acids. With V trimmed by 1 base and J by 7 bases, 5 bases remained unmatched. Germline V gives CDR1 MDHEN, CDR2 SYDVKM. The CDR3 sequence: CASSLLTGTSGTQYF. The CDR3 bases are TGTGCCAGCAGTTTATTGACCGGGACTAGCGGGACCCAGTACTTC.

This chain joins TRBV4-2 and TRBJ2-2; D unclear. This CDR3 has 14 amino acids. Per germline, CDR1 LGHNA and CDR2 YNFKEQ. V was cut by 4 bases and J by 0 bases, with 6 bases left in between. DNA for the CDR3: TGTGCCAGCAGCCGAGCTACGAACACCGGGGAGCTGTTTTTT. This translates into CASSRATNTGELFF.

This clone was seen a single time. The chain recombines TRBV6-6 with TRBJ2-3, with TRBD2 identical over 9 bases. The germline V gene encodes CDR1 MNHNY and CDR2 SVGAGI (reference sequence). The J segment lost 2 bases and the V segment lost 5 bases, leaving 8 bases of the junction unmatched. This CDR3 contains 16 residues. The CDR3 DNA reads TGTGCCAGCAGTCCAGCGGGAGGCGGTGACACAGATACGCAGTATTTT. The encoded protein is CASSPAGGGDTDTQYF.

The chain links TRBV2 to TRBJ2-5, with 10 nucleotides matching TRBD1. The germline CDR1 and CDR2 sequences are SNHLY and FYNNEI. The CDR3 is made up of 14 amino acids. Trimming cost V 7 bases and J 4 bases; bases outside gene matches: 6. CDR3 amino acids: CASIRDRGSETQYF. The CDR3 DNA follows: TGTGCCAGCATTCGGGACAGGGGCTCAGAGACCCAGTACTTC.

The V and J genes are TRBV5-6 and TRBJ2-3; D is ambiguous. CDR1 is SGHDT, CDR2 YYEEEE, per germline. The CDR3 is made up of 16 amino acids. V was cut by 4 bases and J by 2 bases, with 17 bases left in between. The DNA of the CDR3 is TGTGCCAGCAGCCTCTTAGGCACTACCTCCACAGATACGCAGTATTTT. It specifies CASSLLGTTSTDTQYF.

Of note for this clone: Different DNA sequences within this sample yield the same CDR3. DNA for the CDR3: TGTGCCAGCAGTTACTCACCTAGCGGTTCCTCCTACGAGCAGTACTTC. It yields the protein CASSYSPSGSSYEQYF. J is TRBJ2-7 and V is TRBV6-6; TRBD2 matches 7 bases. With V trimmed by 0 bases and J by 0 bases, 5 bases remained unmatched. This CDR3 contains 16 residues. Germline assignment: CDR1 MNHNY and CDR2 SVGAGI (reference sequence).

The J gene is TRBJ2-5, the V gene TRBV5-1; 11 nucleotides line up with TRBD2. The CDR3 runs to 15 residues. V lost 4 bases to trimming and J lost 3 bases; unmatched junction nucleotides: 5. Germline lookup yields CDR1 SGHRS and CDR2 YFSETQ. CDR3: CASSLLLAGEETQYF. The CDR3 bases are TGCGCCAGCAGCCTCCTACTAGCGGGGGAAGAGACCCAGTACTTC. The whole variable domain, remainder taken from reference TRBV5-1 and TRBJ2-5, is KAGVTQTPRYLIKTRGQQVTLSCSPISGHRSVSWYQQTPGQGLQFLFEYFSETQRNKGNFPGRFSGRQFSNSRSEMNVSTLELGDSALYLCASSLLLAGEETQYFGPGTRLLVL.

This chain joins TRBV27 and TRBJ2-7; D might be TRBD2 (6 bases). The V gene's germline CDR1 is MNHEY and CDR2 SMNVEV (reference sequence). Trimming stripped 6 bases from V and 0 bases from J, with 9 bases between. The CDR3 loop spans 13 amino acids. The CDR3 region is CASRFSGSYEQYF. The CDR3 nucleotides are TGTGCCAGCAGGTTTAGCGGCTCCTACGAGCAGTACTTC.